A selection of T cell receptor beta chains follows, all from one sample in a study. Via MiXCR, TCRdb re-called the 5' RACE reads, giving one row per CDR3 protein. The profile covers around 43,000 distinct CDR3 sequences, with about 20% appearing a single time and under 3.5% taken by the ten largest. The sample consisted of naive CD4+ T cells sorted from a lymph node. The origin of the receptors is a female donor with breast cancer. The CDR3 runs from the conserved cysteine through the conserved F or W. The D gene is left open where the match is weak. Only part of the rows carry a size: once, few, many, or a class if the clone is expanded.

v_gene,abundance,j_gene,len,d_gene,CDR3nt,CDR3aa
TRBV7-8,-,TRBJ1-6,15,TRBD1,TGTGCCAGCAGCTTAGCTGACAGGGTTCGGTCACCCCTCCACTTT,CASSLADRVRSPLHF
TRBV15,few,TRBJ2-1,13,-,TGTGCCACCGGGAGGCAGGTCAACAATGAGCAGTTCTTC,CATGRQVNNEQFF
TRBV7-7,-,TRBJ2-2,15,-,TGTGCTAGCAGTAAATCTGGGTTTGGCACCGGGGAGCTGTTTTTT,CASSKSGFGTGELFF
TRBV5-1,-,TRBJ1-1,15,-,TGCGCCAGCAGCTTGGAATGGTCTCGGAGAACTGAAGCTTTCTTT,CASSLEWSRRTEAFF
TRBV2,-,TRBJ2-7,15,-,TGTGCCAGCACCAAGTTGGGGGGAGGCATCCAGAAGCAGAACTTC,CASTKLGGGIQKQNF
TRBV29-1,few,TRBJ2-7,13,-,TGCAGCGTTAAGAGGGACAATCCCTACGAGCAGTACTTC,CSVKRDNPYEQYF
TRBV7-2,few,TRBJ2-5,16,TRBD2,TGTGCCAGCAGCATTGGACTAGCGGGAGTATGGGAGACCCAGTACTTC,CASSIGLAGVWETQYF
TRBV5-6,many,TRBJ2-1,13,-,TGTGCCAGCACCCGGGACTTCTACAATGAGCAGTTCTTC,CASTRDFYNEQFF
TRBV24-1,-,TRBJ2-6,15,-,TGTGCCGCCTCGAGCCTAAGCTCTGGGGCCAACGTCCTGACTTTC,CAASSLSSGANVLTF
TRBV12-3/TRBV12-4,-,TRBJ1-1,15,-,TGTGCCAGCAGTGTAGGACCTGGGGGGAGCACTGAAGCTTTCTTT,CASSVGPGGSTEAFF
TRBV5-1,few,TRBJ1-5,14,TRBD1,TGCGCCAGCAGCTTGGCAGGGGGCACTCAGCCCCAGCATTTT,CASSLAGGTQPQHF
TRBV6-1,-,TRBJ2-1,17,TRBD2,TGTGCCAGCAGTGAAGGTTTGGCGGGAGGGCCTAGGGATGAGCAGTTCTTC,CASSEGLAGGPRDEQFF
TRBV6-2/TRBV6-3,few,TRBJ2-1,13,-,TGTGCCAGCAGTTACCGGGAGTACAATGAGCAGTTCTTC,CASSYREYNEQFF
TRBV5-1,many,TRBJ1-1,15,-,TGCGCCAGCAGCTTGGTGTCGGCCGGGGCCCCTGAAGCTTTCTTT,CASSLVSAGAPEAFF
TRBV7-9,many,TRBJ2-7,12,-,TGTGCCAGCAGCTCCAACAGCTACGAGCAGTACTTC,CASSSNSYEQYF
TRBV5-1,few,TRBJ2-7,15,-,TGCGCCAGCAGCCCCCTGGGGGCAGGGCCCGACGAGCAGTACTTC,CASSPLGAGPDEQYF
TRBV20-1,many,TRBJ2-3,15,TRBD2,TGCAGTGTGTTTTCGGGACTAGCATCGTCAGATACGCAGTATTTT,CSVFSGLASSDTQYF
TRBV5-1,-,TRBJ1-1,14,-,TGCGCCAGCAGCCTCGAGGGGCAGGGCACTGAAGCTTTCTTT,CASSLEGQGTEAFF
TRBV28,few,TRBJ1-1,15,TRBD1,TGTGCCATCCTGGGACAGGGCGAGGGAAACACTGAAGCTTTCTTT,CAILGQGEGNTEAFF
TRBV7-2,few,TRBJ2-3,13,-,TGTGCCAGCAGCTTCCTAAACGAAGATACGCAGTATTTT,CASSFLNEDTQYF
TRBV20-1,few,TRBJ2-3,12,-,TGCAGTGCTAGAGGGCCCCGGGATACGCAGTATTTT,CSARGPRDTQYF